This TCR beta chain appears in the sequencing data of a study of T-cell reconstitution after alpha-beta-depleted transplantation in children. Preparation of the TCRbeta library used unique molecular identifiers. TCRdb itself ran the PCR reads through MiXCR, one entry per CDR3 protein. The sample comprises 550,000 to 600,000 distinct CDR3 sequences, around 23% of which are singletons, and roughly 15% rests with the top ten. The source of this sequence is a boy under three years old who had a stem cell transplant for acute myeloid leukemia, so the T cells may come from the graft donor. The starting material was PBMCs, mostly from graft donor cells, obtained 360 days after TCRalphabeta/CD19-depleted stem cell transplant.

The CDR3 is CASSLEGTAPWDNTEAFF. Here the CDR3 DNA reads TGTGCCAGCAGCTTAGAAGGGACAGCTCCGTGGGATAACACTGAAGCTTTCTTT. J is TRBJ1-1 and V is TRBV7-6; 7 bases agree with TRBD1. The V and J ends lost 1 base and 2 bases, in that order; junction bases with no gene match: 13. The germline V gene encodes CDR1 SGHVS and CDR2 FNYEAQ. This CDR3 region has 18 residues.